This T cell receptor beta chain was profiled in a study of blood T cell repertoires in COVID-19. On the study more broadly: Specimens from acute and convalescent COVID-19 originated in the United States, Italy and Spain.

In the authors' workflow: Amplified reference gene primers provided the basis for estimating nucleated cell counts. Repertoires were generated with immunoSEQ multiplex PCR, while TCRdb's copy carries only in-frame clones and drops some. V and J calls and clone size follow that table, whereas D and trimming were derived from the DNA. This repertoire shows more than 100,000 clones, around 89% found once; its top ten account for more than 15%. The J segment lost 0 bases and the V segment lost 6 bases, leaving 3 bases of the junction unmatched. Germline lookup yields CDR1 MNHEY and CDR2 SVGAGI. The CDR3 is 14 amino acids.

Material: peripheral blood. This TCR was recovered from a man in his fifties with active or convalescent COVID-19. This chain uses TRBV6-5 with TRBJ2-3; 7 bases map to TRBD1. In DNA, the CDR3 is TGTGCCAGCAGATTGACAGGGAGCACAGATACGCAGTATTTT. Its translation is CASRLTGSTDTQYF.